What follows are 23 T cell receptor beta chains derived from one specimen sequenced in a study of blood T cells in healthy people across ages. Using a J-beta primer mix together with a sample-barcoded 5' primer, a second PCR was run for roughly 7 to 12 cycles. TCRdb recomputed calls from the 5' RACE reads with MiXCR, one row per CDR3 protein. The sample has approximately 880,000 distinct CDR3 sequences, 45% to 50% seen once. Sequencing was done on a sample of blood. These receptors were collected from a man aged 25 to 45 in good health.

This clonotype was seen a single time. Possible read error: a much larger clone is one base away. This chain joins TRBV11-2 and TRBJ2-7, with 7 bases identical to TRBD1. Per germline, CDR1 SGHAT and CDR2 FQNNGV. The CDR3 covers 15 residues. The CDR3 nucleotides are TGTGCCGGCAGCTTAGTGGGACAGTCTTTCAATGAGCAGTACTTC. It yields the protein CAGSLVGQSFNEQYF.

For the CDR3, the DNA is TGTGCCAGCAGTCTATTGGGGACCTCCTATGGCTACACCTTC. As protein: CASSLLGTSYGYTF. The chain uses TRBV27 and TRBJ1-2; weak D call: TRBD1 (5 bases). Germline V gene sequence: CDR1 MNHEY, CDR2 SMNVEV (reference sequence). The CDR3 is 14 amino acids. The V and J ends lost 5 bases and 4 bases respectively, with 14 bases between them.

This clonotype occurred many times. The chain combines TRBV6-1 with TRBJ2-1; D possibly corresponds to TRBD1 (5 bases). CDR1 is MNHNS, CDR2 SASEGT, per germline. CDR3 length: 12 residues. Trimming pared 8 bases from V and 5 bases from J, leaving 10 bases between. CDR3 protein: CASRRADNEQFF. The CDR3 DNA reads TGTGCCAGCCGCAGGGCGGACAATGAGCAGTTCTTC.

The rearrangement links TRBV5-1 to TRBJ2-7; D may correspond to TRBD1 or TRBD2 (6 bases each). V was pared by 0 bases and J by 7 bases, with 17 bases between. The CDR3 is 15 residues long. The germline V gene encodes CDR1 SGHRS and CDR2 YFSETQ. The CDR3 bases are TGCGCCAGCAGCTTGGCTTCGGGGGCTCTGAATGAGCAGTACTTC. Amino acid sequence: CASSLASGALNEQYF.

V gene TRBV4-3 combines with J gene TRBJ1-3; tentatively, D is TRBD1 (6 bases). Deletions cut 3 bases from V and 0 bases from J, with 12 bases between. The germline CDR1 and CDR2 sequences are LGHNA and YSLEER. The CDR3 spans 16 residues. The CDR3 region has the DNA TGCGCCAGCAGCCACCAAAAAGGGGGCTCTGGAAACACCATATATTTT. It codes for CASSHQKGGSGNTIYF.

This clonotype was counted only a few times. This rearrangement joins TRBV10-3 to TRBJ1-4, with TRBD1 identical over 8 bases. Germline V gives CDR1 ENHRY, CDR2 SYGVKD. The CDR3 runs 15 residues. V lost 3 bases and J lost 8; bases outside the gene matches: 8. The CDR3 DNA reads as TGTGCCATCAGTGATTCCGACAGGGGCGGGGAAAAACTGTTTTTT. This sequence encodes CAISDSDRGGEKLFF.

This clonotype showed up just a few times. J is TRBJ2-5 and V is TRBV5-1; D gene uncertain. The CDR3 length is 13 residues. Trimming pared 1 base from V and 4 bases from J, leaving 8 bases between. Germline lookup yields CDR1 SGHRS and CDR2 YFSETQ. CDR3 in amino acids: CASSLTVRETQYF. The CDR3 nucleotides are TGCGCCAGCAGCTTGACGGTTCGAGAGACCCAGTACTTC.

CDR3 sequence reads: CASSLQGPGYNEQFF. The CDR3 coding sequence is TGTGCCAGCAGCTTACAGGGACCGGGGTACAATGAGCAGTTCTTC. The chain links TRBV7-2 to TRBJ2-1; the D gene could be TRBD1 or TRBD2 (5 bases each). Trimming removed 2 bases at V and 4 bases at J, with 12 bases between. Germline V gene data show CDR1 as SGHTA and CDR2 as FQGNSA. This CDR3 is 15 amino acids long.

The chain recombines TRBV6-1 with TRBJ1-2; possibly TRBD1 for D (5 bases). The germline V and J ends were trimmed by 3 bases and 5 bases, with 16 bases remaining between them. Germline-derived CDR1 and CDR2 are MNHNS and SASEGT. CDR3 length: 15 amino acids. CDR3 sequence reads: CASSEGPTNRYGYTF. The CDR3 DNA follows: TGTGCCAGCAGTGAGGGACCCACCAATCGTTATGGCTACACCTTC.

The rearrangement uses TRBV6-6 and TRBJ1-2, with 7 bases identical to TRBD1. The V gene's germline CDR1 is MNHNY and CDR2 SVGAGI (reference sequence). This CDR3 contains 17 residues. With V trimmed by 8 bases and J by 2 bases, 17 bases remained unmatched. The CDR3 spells CASYYDRDRSSNYGYTF. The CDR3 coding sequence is TGTGCCAGCTACTATGACCGGGACAGAAGTTCCAACTATGGCTACACCTTC.

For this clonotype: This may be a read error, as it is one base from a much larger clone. Here the CDR3 DNA reads TGTGCCAGCAGTTACCAGGGGGGTACGAATGAGCAGTACTTC. It encodes CASSYQGGTNEQYF. The chain links TRBV6-2 or TRBV6-3 to TRBJ2-5; D might be TRBD1 (7 bases). Trimming left V 2 bases short and J 11 bases short, with 18 bases between. Germline V gene lookup returns CDR1 MNHEY and CDR2 SVGEGT. CDR3 length equals 14 residues.

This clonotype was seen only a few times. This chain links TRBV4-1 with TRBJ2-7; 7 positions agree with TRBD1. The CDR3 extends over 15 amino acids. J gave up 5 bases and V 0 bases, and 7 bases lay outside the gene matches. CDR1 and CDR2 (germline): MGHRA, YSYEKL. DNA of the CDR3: TGCGCCAGCAGCCAAGAGGGCAGGGGGTTCAACGAGCAGTACTTC. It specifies CASSQEGRGFNEQYF.

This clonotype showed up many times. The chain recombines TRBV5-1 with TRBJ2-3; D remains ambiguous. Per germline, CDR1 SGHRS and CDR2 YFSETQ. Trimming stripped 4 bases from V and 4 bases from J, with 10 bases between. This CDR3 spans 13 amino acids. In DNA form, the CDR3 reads TGCGCCAGCAGCATATCCCTCCCAGATACGCAGTATTTT. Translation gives CASSISLPDTQYF.

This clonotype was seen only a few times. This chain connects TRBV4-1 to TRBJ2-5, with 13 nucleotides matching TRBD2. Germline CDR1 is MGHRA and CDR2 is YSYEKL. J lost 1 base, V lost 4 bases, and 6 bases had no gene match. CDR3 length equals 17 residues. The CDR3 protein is CASSPRTSGGVQETQYF. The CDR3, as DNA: TGCGCCAGCAGCCCTCGCACTAGCGGGGGGGTCCAAGAGACCCAGTACTTC.

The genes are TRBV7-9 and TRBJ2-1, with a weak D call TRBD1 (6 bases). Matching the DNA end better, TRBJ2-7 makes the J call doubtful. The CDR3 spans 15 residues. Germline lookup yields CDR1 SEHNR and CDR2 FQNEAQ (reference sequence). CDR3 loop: CASSDRFSSYNEQYF. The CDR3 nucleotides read TGTGCCAGCAGCGACAGGTTTAGCTCCTACAATGAGCAGTACTTC.

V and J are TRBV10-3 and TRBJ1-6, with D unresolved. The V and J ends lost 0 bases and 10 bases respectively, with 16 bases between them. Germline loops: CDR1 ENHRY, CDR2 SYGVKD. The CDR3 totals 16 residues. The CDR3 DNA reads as TGTGCCATCAGTGAGTCGCACGGGGTCGGTAACTCACCCCTCCACTTT. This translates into CAISESHGVGNSPLHF.

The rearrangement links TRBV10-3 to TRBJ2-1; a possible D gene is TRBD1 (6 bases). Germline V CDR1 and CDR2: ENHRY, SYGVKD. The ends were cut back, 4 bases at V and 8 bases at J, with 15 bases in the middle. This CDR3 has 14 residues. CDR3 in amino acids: CAISGWTEGDEQFF. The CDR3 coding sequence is TGTGCCATCAGTGGCTGGACAGAAGGGGATGAGCAGTTCTTC.

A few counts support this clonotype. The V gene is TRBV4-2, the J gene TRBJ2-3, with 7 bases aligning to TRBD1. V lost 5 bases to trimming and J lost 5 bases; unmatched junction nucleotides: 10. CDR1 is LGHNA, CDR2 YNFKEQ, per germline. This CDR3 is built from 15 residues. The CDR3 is CASSVRDRILDTQYF. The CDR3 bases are TGTGCCAGCAGCGTGAGGGACAGAATATTAGATACGCAGTATTTT.

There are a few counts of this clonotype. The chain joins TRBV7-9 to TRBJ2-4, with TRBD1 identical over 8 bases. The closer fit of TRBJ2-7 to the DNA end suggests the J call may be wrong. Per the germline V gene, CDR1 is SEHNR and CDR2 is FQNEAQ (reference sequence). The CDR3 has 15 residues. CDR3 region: CASSLAGQGNYEQYF. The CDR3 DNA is TGTGCCAGCAGCTTAGCCGGACAGGGAAACTACGAGCAGTACTTC.

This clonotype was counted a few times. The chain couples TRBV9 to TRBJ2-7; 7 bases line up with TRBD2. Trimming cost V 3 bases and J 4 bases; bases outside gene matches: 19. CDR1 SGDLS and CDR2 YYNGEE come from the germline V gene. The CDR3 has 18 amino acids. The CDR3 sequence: CASSAGPGGVLHFYEQYF. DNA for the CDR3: TGTGCCAGCAGCGCCGGCCCTGGGGGGGTCCTCCACTTTTACGAGCAGTACTTC. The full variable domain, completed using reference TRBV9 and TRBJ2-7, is DSGVTQTPKHLITATGQRVTLRCSPRSGDLSVYWYQQSLDQGLQFLIQYYNGEERAKGNILERFSAQQFPDLHSELNLSSLELGDSALYFCASSAGPGGVLHFYEQYFGPGTRLTVT.

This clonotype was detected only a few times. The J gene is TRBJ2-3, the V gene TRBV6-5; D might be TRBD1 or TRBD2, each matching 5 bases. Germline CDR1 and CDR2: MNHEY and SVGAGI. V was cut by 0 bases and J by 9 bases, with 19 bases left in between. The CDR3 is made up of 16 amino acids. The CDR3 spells CASSYSGRGAAGTQYF. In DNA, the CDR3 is TGTGCCAGCAGTTACTCGGGCCGAGGGGCCGCAGGGACGCAGTATTTT.

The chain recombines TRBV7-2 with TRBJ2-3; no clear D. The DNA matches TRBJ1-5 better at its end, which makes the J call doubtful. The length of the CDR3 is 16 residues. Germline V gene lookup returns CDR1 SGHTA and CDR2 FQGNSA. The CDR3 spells CASSPRLAETTDTQHF. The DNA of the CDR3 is TGTGCCAGCAGCCCCAGACTAGCGGAGACCACAGATACGCAGCATTTT.

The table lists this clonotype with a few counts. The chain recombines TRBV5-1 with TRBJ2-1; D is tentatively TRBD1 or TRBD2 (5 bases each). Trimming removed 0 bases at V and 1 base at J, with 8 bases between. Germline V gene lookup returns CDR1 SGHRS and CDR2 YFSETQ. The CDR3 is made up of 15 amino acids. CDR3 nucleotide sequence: TGCGCCAGCAGCTTGGTCGGGGCTTCCTACAATGAGCAGTTCTTC. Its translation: CASSLVGASYNEQFF.